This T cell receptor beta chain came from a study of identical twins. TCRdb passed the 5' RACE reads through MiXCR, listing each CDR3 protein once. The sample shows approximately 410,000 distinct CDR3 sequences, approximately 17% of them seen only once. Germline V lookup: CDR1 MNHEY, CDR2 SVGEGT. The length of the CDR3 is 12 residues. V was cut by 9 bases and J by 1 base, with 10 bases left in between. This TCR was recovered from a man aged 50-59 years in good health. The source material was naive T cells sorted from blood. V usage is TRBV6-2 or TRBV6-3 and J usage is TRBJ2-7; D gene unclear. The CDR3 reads CASRYRSYEQYF. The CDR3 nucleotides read TGTGCCAGTCGCTACCGGTCCTACGAGCAGTACTTC.